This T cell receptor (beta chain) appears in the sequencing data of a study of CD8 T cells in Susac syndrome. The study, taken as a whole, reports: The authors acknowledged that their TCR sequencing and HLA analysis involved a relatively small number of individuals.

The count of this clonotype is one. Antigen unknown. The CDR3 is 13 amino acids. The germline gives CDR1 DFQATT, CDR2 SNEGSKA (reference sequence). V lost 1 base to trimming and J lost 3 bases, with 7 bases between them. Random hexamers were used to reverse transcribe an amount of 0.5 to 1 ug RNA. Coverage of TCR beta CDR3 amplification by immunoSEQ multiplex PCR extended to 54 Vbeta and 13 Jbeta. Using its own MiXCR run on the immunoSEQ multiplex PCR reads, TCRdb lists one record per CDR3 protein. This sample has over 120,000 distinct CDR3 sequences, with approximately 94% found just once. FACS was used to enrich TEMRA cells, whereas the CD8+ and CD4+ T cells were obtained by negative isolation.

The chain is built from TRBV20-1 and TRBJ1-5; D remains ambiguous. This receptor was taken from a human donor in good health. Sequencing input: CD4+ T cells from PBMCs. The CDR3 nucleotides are TGCAGTGCTAGAGGATTGCTCAATCAGCCCCAGCATTTT. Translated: CSARGLLNQPQHF.